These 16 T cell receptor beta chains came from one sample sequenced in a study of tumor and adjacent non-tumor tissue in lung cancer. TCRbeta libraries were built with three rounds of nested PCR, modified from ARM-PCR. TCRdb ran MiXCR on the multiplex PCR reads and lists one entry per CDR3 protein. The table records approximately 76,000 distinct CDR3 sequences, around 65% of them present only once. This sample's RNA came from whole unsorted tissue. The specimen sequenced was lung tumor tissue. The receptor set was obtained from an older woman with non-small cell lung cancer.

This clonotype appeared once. CDR3 region: CSVARGKDTEAFF. DNA for the CDR3: TGCAGTGTGGCGCGGGGAAAAGACACTGAAGCTTTCTTT. The chain employs TRBV29-1 and TRBJ1-1, with D unclear. Germline V gene sequence: CDR1 SQVTM, CDR2 ANQGSEA. There are 13 residues in the CDR3. Combining the CDR3 with reference TRBV29-1 and TRBJ1-1 gives the whole variable domain SAVISQKPSRDICQRGTSLTIQCQVDSQVTMMFWYRQQPGQSLTLIATANQGSEATYESGFVIDKFPISRPNLTFSTLTVSNMSPEDSSIYLCSVARGKDTEAFFGQGTRLTVV.

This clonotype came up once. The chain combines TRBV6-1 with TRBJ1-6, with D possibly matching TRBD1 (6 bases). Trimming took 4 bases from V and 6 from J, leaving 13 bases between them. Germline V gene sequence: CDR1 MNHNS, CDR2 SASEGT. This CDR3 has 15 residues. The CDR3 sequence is CASSARLGANSPLHF. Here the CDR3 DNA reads TGTGCCAGCAGTGCGAGACTGGGGGCTAATTCACCCCTCCACTTT.

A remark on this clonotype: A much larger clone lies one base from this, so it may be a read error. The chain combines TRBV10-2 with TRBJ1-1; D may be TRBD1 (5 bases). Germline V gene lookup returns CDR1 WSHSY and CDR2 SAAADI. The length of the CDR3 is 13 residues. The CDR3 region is CASGHGYNTEALF. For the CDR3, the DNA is TGCGCCAGCGGACACGGTTATAACACTGAAGCTTTGTTT.

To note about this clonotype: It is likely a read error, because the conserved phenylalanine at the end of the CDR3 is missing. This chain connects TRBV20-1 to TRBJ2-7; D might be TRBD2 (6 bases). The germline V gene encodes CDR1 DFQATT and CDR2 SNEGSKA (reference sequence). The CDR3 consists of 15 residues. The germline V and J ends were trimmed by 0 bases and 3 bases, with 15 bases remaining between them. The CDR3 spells CSARDSGSGYYEQYY. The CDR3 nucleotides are TGCAGTGCTAGAGATAGTGGTAGCGGCTACTACGAGCAGTACTAC.

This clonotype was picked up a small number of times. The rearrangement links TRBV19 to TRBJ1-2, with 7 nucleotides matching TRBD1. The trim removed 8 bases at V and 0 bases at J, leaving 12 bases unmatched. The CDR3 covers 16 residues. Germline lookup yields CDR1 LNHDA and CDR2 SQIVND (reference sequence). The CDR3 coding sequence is TGTGCCAGTCGCCGAGGGGGCCAGGGGACTAACTATGGCTACACCTTC. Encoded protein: CASRRGGQGTNYGYTF.

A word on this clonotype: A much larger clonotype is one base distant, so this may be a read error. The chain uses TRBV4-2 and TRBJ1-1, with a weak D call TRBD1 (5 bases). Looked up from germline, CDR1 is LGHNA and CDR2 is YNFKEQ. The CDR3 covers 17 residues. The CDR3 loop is CASSQDLADVADTETFF. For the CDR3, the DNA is TGTGCCAGCAGCCAAGATCTGGCGGACGTGGCGGACACTGAAACTTTCTTT.

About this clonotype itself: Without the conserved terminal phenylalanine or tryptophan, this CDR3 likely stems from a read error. For the CDR3, the DNA is TGTACCAGCAGCCCGGAACCCGTCGGTGAGCAGTTCCTC. As protein: CTSSPEPVGEQFL. This sequence joins TRBV11-1 and TRBJ2-1; no clear D gene. The CDR3 contains 13 residues. CDR1 is SGHAT, CDR2 FQDESV, per germline (reference sequence).

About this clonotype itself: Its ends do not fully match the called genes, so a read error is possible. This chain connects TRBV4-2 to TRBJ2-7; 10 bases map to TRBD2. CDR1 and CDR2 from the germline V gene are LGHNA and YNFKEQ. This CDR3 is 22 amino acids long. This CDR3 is CADSQVFIRLLAGLPSSYKQYF. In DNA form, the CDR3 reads TGTGCCGACAGCCAAGTTTTCATCAGATTACTAGCGGGATTACCGAGCTCCTACAAGCAGTACTTC.

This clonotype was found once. CDR3 in DNA: TGTGCCAGCGGTTCCCGGGGGCCCCAGCATTTT. Its translation: CASGSRGPQHF. The chain is built from TRBV12-3 or TRBV12-4 and TRBJ1-5; D unclear. The CDR3 sequence is 11 residues long. V was cut by 8 bases and J by 9 bases, with 11 bases left in between.

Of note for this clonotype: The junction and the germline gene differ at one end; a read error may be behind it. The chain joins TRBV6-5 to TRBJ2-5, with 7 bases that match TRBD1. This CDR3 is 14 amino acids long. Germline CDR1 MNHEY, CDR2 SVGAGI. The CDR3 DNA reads TGTGCCAACAGTTACCGAGGCAGGGGGGAGACCCAGTACTTC. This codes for CANSYRGRGETQYF.

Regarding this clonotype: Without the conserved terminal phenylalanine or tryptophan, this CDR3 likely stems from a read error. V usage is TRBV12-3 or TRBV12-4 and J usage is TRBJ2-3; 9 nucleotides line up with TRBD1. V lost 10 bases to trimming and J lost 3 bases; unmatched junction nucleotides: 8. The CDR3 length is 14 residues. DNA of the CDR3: TGTGCCACGATCTGGACAGGGGCGACAGATACGCAGTATCTT. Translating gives CATIWTGATDTQYL.

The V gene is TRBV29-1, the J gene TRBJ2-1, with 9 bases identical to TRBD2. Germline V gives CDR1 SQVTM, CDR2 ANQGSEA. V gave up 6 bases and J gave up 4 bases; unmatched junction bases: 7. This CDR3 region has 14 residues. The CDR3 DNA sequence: TGCAGCGTGACTAGCGGTTTTTCTTACAATGAGCAGTTCTTC. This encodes CSVTSGFSYNEQFF.

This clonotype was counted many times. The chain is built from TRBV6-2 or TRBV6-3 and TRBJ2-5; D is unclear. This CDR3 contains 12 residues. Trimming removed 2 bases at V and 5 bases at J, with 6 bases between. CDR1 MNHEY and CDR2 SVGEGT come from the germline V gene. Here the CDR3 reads CASSYLRETQYF. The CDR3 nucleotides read TGTGCCAGCAGTTACCTGCGGGAGACCCAGTACTTC.

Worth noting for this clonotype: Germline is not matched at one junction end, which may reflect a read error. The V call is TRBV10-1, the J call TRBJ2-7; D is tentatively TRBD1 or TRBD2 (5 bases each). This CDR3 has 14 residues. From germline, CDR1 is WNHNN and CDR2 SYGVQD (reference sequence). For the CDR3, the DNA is TGCGTCAGCGGCCGGGACCAGAGCTCCTACGAGCAGTACTTC. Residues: CVSGRDQSSYEQYF.

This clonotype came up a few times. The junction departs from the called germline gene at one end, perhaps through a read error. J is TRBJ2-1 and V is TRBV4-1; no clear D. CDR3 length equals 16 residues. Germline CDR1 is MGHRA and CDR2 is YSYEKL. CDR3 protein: CASSQSPGLKDNEQFF. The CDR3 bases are TGCGCCAGTAGCCAATCTCCGGGCCTAAAGGACAATGAGCAGTTCTTC.

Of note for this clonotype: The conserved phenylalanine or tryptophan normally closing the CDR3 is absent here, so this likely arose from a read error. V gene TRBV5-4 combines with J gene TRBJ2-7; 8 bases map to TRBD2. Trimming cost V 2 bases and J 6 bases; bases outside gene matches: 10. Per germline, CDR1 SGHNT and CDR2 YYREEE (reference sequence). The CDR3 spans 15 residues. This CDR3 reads CASSFGAAGGSEQYI. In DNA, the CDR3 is TGTGCCAGCAGCTTTGGGGCCGCGGGGGGATCCGAGCAGTACATC.